The next 12 T cell receptor beta chains were all read from a single sample in a study of radiotherapy plus CTLA-4 blockade in lung cancer. Produced via immunoSEQ multiplex PCR; TCRdb's table is partial and in-frame only. The sample records approximately 33,000 clones, about 78% being singletons. Sequenced here: peripheral blood, sampled from a patient treated with radiotherapy plus ipilimumab. All receptors derive from a human donor with non-small cell lung cancer who had stable disease on radiotherapy plus ipilimumab.

The chain combines TRBV7-9 with TRBJ2-3, with a tentative D call TRBD1 (5 bases). The V gene lost 0 bases and the J gene lost 2 bases, with 9 bases spanning the gap. Per germline, CDR1 SEHNR and CDR2 FQNEAQ (reference sequence). The CDR3 is 15 residues long. In DNA form, the CDR3 reads TGTGCCAGCAGCTTAGCGGCAGGGTCCACAGATACGCAGTATTTT. This gives the protein CASSLAAGSTDTQYF.

The chain carries TRBV7-7 and TRBJ2-1, with D tentatively TRBD1 (5 bases). The CDR3 has 14 amino acids. Trimming removed 1 base at V and 6 bases at J, with 10 bases between. CDR1 SSHAT and CDR2 FNYEAQ come from the germline V gene (reference sequence). As DNA, the CDR3 is TGTGCCAGCAGCTTAGAGGGGCGCTTCAATGAGCAGTTCTTC. Amino acids: CASSLEGRFNEQFF.

The J gene is TRBJ2-3, the V gene TRBV10-3; D is perhaps TRBD2 (6 bases). CDR3 size: 16 residues. The V end was cut by 3 bases, the J end by 0 bases, with 13 bases between. Germline values: CDR1 ENHRY, CDR2 SYGVKD. In nucleotides, the CDR3 is TGTGCCATCAGTGACATCGAGCGGGCGAGCACAGATACGCAGTATTTT. Residues: CAISDIERASTDTQYF.

This chain links TRBV9 with TRBJ1-1, with TRBD1 as a possible D gene (6 bases). V was trimmed by 6 bases and J by 1 base, leaving 19 bases between them. Germline CDR1 SGDLS, CDR2 YYNGEE. This CDR3 spans 16 amino acids. The DNA for the CDR3 is TGTGCCAGCAACGGCGGCCCGGGGGCGGAGAACACTGAAGCTTTCTTT. It encodes CASNGGPGAENTEAFF.

This clone was seen just once. The V and J genes are TRBV4-3 and TRBJ2-3; D is possibly TRBD1 (7 bases). Deletions cut 3 bases from V and 7 bases from J, with 17 bases between. This CDR3 region has 15 residues. The germline V gene has CDR1 LGHNA and CDR2 YSLEER. The DNA of the CDR3 is TGCGCCAGCAGCCAGGTCAACAGGGGAGGAAATACGCAGTATTTT. It specifies CASSQVNRGGNTQYF.

The V call is TRBV5-1, the J call TRBJ1-6, with D perhaps matching TRBD1 (6 bases). From germline, CDR1 is SGHRS and CDR2 YFSETQ. The CDR3 loop spans 16 amino acids. V lost 0 bases and J 6 bases, leaving 13 bases between the germline ends. The CDR3 loop is CASSLEQGRGNSPLHF. The CDR3 DNA reads TGCGCCAGCAGCTTGGAGCAGGGGAGAGGTAATTCACCCCTCCACTTT.

J is TRBJ2-5 and V is TRBV28, with 7 nucleotides matching TRBD1. The germline CDR1 and CDR2 sequences are MDHEN and SYDVKM. The CDR3 has 14 amino acids. V lost 6 bases to trimming and J lost 3 bases; unmatched junction nucleotides: 7. The CDR3 DNA reads TGTGCCAGCAGCCTACTCGGACAGGAAGAGACCCAGTACTTC. Protein sequence: CASSLLGQEETQYF.

This clone turned up a few times. This chain connects TRBV9 to TRBJ2-1; tentatively, D is TRBD2 (7 bases). Between the trimmed V and J ends, which lost 3 bases and 0 bases, there was a span of 19 bases. The CDR3 has 18 amino acids. CDR1 SGDLS and CDR2 YYNGEE come from the germline V gene. The CDR3 DNA is TGTGCCAGCAGCGCGAACTTCCGGGGGGCCAGCTCCTACAATGAGCAGTTCTTC. This translates into CASSANFRGASSYNEQFF.

Only one count was recorded for this clone. This sequence joins TRBV6-5 and TRBJ1-6; 9 bases match TRBD1. Germline V gives CDR1 MNHEY, CDR2 SVGAGI. CDR3 length: 12 residues. V was clipped by 10 bases and J by 9 bases; unmatched bases: 4. For the CDR3, the DNA is TGTGCCATACGGACAGGGGTTTCACCCCTCCACTTT. Its translation is CAIRTGVSPLHF.

The chain joins TRBV30 to TRBJ2-1; 14 bases are a match to TRBD2. The CDR3 extends over 15 amino acids. The V gene end was trimmed by 5 bases and the J gene end by 4 bases; junction bases not matched to a gene: 4. Germline V gene data show CDR1 as GTSNPN and CDR2 as SVGIG (reference sequence). CDR3 region: CAWGWTSGGYNEQFF. CDR3 in DNA: TGTGCCTGGGGCTGGACTAGCGGGGGGTACAATGAGCAGTTCTTC.

V and J are TRBV2 and TRBJ1-5; D is unclear. This CDR3 comprises 15 residues. CDR1 is SNHLY and CDR2 is FYNNEI in the germline V gene. With 3 bases removed from V and 4 bases from J, the gap between germline ends came to 13 bases. The CDR3 coding sequence is TGTGCCAGCAGTGATAGTATGGTGGGTAATCAGCCCCAGCATTTT. It encodes CASSDSMVGNQPQHF.

J is TRBJ2-1 and V is TRBV7-2, with D perhaps TRBD1 (6 bases). This CDR3 region has 15 residues. The ends were cut back, 2 bases at V and 0 bases at J, with 8 bases in the middle. Germline V lookup: CDR1 SGHTA, CDR2 FQGNSA. The CDR3 DNA reads TGTGCCAGCAGCTTACAGACAGGCTCCTACAATGAGCAGTTCTTC. It yields the protein CASSLQTGSYNEQFF.